Shown below are 30 T cell receptor beta chains from a single sample sequenced in a study of type 1 regulatory T cells (dated by TCRdb to 2020 to 2022). The paper's findings and limits, for the study overall: A more restricted TCR repertoire was observed in Tr1 cells than in non-Tr1 cells, and this restriction was interpreted in the study as alloantigen-induced clonal expansion.

These receptors' targets are unknown. The instrument given in TCRdb is Illumina MiSeq. TCRdb reworked the public reads: Q25 trimming with fastp, MiXCR clone assembly, productive beta chains retained. Every distinct CDR3 protein forms one entry, paired with its most common genes and DNA. This sample comprises roughly 71,000 distinct CDR3 sequences, less than 25% of them detected only once. Roughly 8% of the sample is held by the ten biggest clonotypes. The sequencing sample was made of cultured type 1 regulatory T (Tr1) cells, either the whole culture or a sorted fraction (not recorded which). The label giving this sample's cell subset or site can be read as: type 1 regulatory T cells sorted from the T-allo10 product. Every receptor here comes from a human donor in good health.

The chain has TRBV3-1 and TRBJ2-5; 8 positions match TRBD1. Losses at the gene ends were 1 base for V and 6 bases for J; bases not matched to a gene: 7. Germline-derived CDR1 and CDR2 are LGHDT and YNNKEL (reference sequence). The CDR3 length is 15 residues. The CDR3 nucleotides are TGTGCCAGCAGCCAAGTCCAGCAGGGGGCAAAGACCCAGTACTTC. Translating it yields CASSQVQQGAKTQYF.

There are many counts of this clonotype. The chain employs TRBV5-1 and TRBJ1-1; D gene uncertain. Germline V lookup: CDR1 SGHRS, CDR2 YFSETQ. Trimming removed 0 bases at V and 2 bases at J, with 11 bases between. CDR3 length: 15 residues. CDR3 bases: TGCGCCAGCAGCTTGGAAGGAATTCCCAACACTGAAGCTTTCTTT. Residues: CASSLEGIPNTEAFF.

Points on this clonotype: The missing conserved phenylalanine or tryptophan at the end of this CDR3 makes a read error likely. This sequence joins TRBV10-3 and TRBJ2-4; D may be TRBD2 (5 bases). The germline V and J ends were trimmed by 0 bases and 9 bases, with 15 bases remaining between them. This CDR3 spans 15 amino acids. The germline V gene encodes CDR1 ENHRY and CDR2 SYGVKD. CDR3 in amino acids: CAISESSDSRGIQYL. In DNA form, the CDR3 reads TGTGCCATCAGTGAGTCATCTGACTCCCGGGGCATTCAGTACCTC.

The chain couples TRBV7-3 to TRBJ1-5; D is perhaps TRBD1 (5 bases). Germline CDR1 SGHTA, CDR2 FQGTGA. V was cut by 2 bases and J by 6 bases, with 11 bases left in between. The CDR3 contains 14 residues. The CDR3, as DNA: TGTGCCAGCAGCTTAGGGGGGTGGGTTCAGCCCCAGCATTTT. The encoded protein is CASSLGGWVQPQHF. Complete variable domain (other parts from reference TRBV7-3 and TRBJ1-5): GAGVSQTPSNKVTEKGKYVELRCDPISGHTALYWYRQSLGQGPEFLIYFQGTGAADDSGLPNDRFFAVRPEGSVSTLKIQRTERGDSAVYLCASSLGGWVQPQHFGDGTRLSIL.

This clonotype was seen a few times. V is TRBV7-2 and J is TRBJ2-3; D gene ambiguous. Germline CDR1 reads SGHTA; CDR2 reads FQGNSA. Trimming left V 3 bases short and J 4 bases short, with 11 bases between. CDR3 size: 14 residues. CDR3 sequence reads: CASSLGPGPDTQYF. CDR3 bases: TGTGCCAGCAGCTTGGGTCCTGGCCCAGATACGCAGTATTTT.

The chain employs TRBV5-8 and TRBJ2-5; D could derive from TRBD1 or TRBD2 (6 bases each). Trimming took 7 bases from V and 3 from J, leaving 13 bases between them. The CDR3 consists of 13 residues. Germline V CDR1 and CDR2: SGHTS, YDEGEE. Written as DNA, the CDR3 is TGTGCCAGCGGCGGGACATTTAAAGAGACCCAGTACTTC. This sequence encodes CASGGTFKETQYF.

This clonotype was recorded a few times. The V and J genes are TRBV20-1 and TRBJ1-1; D not resolved. With 3 bases removed from V and 0 bases from J, the gap between germline ends came to 8 bases. This CDR3 is 13 amino acids long. Germline V CDR1 and CDR2: DFQATT, SNEGSKA (reference sequence). CDR3 loop: CSARAQLNTEAFF. CDR3 DNA: TGCAGTGCTAGGGCACAGTTGAACACTGAAGCTTTCTTT.

The CDR3 sequence: CTWVFLGETQYF. The DNA of the CDR3 is TGCACCTGGGTTTTTTTGGGAGAGACCCAGTACTTC. The V call is TRBV20-1, the J call TRBJ2-5; D remains ambiguous. The germline V gene has CDR1 DFQATT and CDR2 SNEGSKA (reference sequence). The CDR3 consists of 12 residues.

This clonotype was detected only a few times. The genes are TRBV12-3 or TRBV12-4 and TRBJ1-1, with D hard to call. Trimming left V 3 bases short and J 11 bases short, with 13 bases between. This CDR3 spans 12 amino acids. CDR3 DNA: TGTGCCAGCAGTTTGGGAGGTTTGGATGCTTTCTTT. Translating gives CASSLGGLDAFF.

There are a few counts of this clonotype. This chain connects TRBV7-3 to TRBJ2-1, with 10 bases lining up with TRBD2. V dropped 5 bases and J dropped 5; count of bases not matched to a gene: 6. This CDR3 spans 15 amino acids. In germline, CDR1 is SGHTA, CDR2 FQGTGA. The CDR3 nucleotides read TGTGCCAGCAGCCCTCTAGCGGGAGTTCACAATGAGCAGTTCTTC. Translated, it gives CASSPLAGVHNEQFF.

This clonotype occurred many times. The rearrangement links TRBV5-1 to TRBJ1-1; 8 positions match TRBD1. V shed 0 bases and J 5 bases; nucleotides not matched to a gene: 3. Germline V CDR1 and CDR2: SGHRS, YFSETQ. This CDR3 contains 14 residues. CDR3 bases: TGCGCCAGCAGCTTGGACAGGGGGATTACTGAAGCTTTCTTT. Translation gives CASSLDRGITEAFF. The variable domain in full, with the rest retrieved from reference TRBV5-1 and TRBJ1-1, is KAGVTQTPRYLIKTRGQQVTLSCSPISGHRSVSWYQQTPGQGLQFLFEYFSETQRNKGNFPGRFSGRQFSNSRSEMNVSTLELGDSALYLCASSLDRGITEAFFGQGTRLTVV.

The V gene is TRBV5-5, the J gene TRBJ1-1; TRBD1 might be the D (6 bases). The CDR3 consists of 13 residues. Germline values: CDR1 SGHKS, CDR2 YYEKEE (reference sequence). V lost 5 bases, J lost 3 bases, and 11 bases lay in between. CDR3 loop: CASRFDRYTEAFF. In DNA, the CDR3 is TGTGCCAGCAGGTTTGACAGGTACACTGAAGCTTTCTTT.

The chain couples TRBV18 to TRBJ1-3, with D hard to call. The germline V gene has CDR1 KGHSH and CDR2 LQKENI. Deletions cut 1 base from V and 0 bases from J, with 7 bases between. CDR3 length: 15 amino acids. The CDR3 DNA is TGTGCCAGCTCACCACAGGCTAACTCTGGAAACACCATATATTTT. Residues: CASSPQANSGNTIYF. Full variable domain (remainder filled in from reference TRBV18 and TRBJ1-3): NAGVMQNPRHLVRRRGQEARLRCSPMKGHSHVYWYRQLPEEGLKFMVYLQKENIIDESGMPKERFSAEFPKEGPSILRIQQVVRGDSAAYFCASSPQANSGNTIYFGEGSWLTVV.

In this sample, this clonotype turned up a few times. This rearrangement joins TRBV6-2 or TRBV6-3 to TRBJ1-2; 8 bases agree with TRBD1. The germline CDR1 and CDR2 sequences are MNHEY and SVGEGT. V shed 2 bases, J shed 6 bases, and the junction held 14 bases outside the gene matches. This CDR3 comprises 17 residues. The CDR3 region has the DNA TGTGCCAGCAGTTACCTACTCGGACAGGGTTTCGGCGATGGCTACACCTTC. It yields the protein CASSYLLGQGFGDGYTF.

This sequence joins TRBV5-1 and TRBJ1-2, with D tentatively TRBD1 (5 bases). Germline values: CDR1 SGHRS, CDR2 YFSETQ. The CDR3 totals 17 residues. The V and J ends lost 4 bases and 4 bases respectively, with 23 bases between them. DNA of the CDR3: TGCGCCAGCAGCCTGCGGGGCACTTCCTCCCCGGGCTATGGCTACACCTTC. This codes for CASSLRGTSSPGYGYTF.

This clonotype has more than one count but fewer than ten. The gene calls are TRBV5-1 and TRBJ2-1; D is possibly TRBD1 (5 bases). Germline CDR1 is SGHRS and CDR2 is YFSETQ. The ends were cut back, 0 bases at V and 13 bases at J, with 11 bases in the middle. CDR3 size: 12 residues. CDR3 sequence (DNA): TGCGCCAGCAGCTTGGAGGTACAGGTCCAGTTCTTC. Its translation is CASSLEVQVQFF.

This clonotype was detected only a few times. The chain carries TRBV20-1 and TRBJ1-2; no clear D gene. The CDR3 covers 14 residues. Germline V gene data show CDR1 as DFQATT and CDR2 as SNEGSKA (reference sequence). Trimming shortened V by 1 base and J by 6 bases, and 15 bases separated the two germline ends. CDR3 loop: CSARANGLSNGYTF. In DNA, the CDR3 is TGCAGTGCTAGAGCGAATGGCCTCTCAAATGGCTACACCTTC.

The chain employs TRBV12-3 or TRBV12-4 and TRBJ1-5; D unresolved. Trimming took off 3 bases at V and 2 bases at J, with 8 bases between the two ends. The CDR3 has 14 amino acids. The chain's CDR3 is CASSFAWGNQPQHF. The CDR3 DNA is TGTGCCAGCAGTTTTGCGTGGGGCAATCAGCCCCAGCATTTT.

The table lists this clonotype with a few counts. The V and J genes are TRBV7-2 and TRBJ2-1; 8 nucleotides agree with TRBD1. The germline V gene has CDR1 SGHTA and CDR2 FQGNSA. Losses at the gene ends were 5 bases for V and 14 bases for J; bases not matched to a gene: 11. The CDR3 spans 13 residues. CDR3 nucleotide sequence: TGTGCCAGCAGCGTCAAACCGGGACAGGTAAAGTTCTTC. Translating gives CASSVKPGQVKFF.

Sample share makes this clonotype medium-sized. The chain uses TRBV12-3 or TRBV12-4 and TRBJ1-1; 7 bases are a match to TRBD1. The CDR3 is made up of 15 amino acids. The V and J ends lost 4 bases and 2 bases, in that order; junction bases with no gene match: 7. In nucleotides, the CDR3 is TGTGCCAGCAGTTCCCAGGGACAGATAAACACTGAAGCTTTCTTT. It specifies CASSSQGQINTEAFF.

This clonotype was seen only a few times. This rearrangement joins TRBV20-1 to TRBJ2-7; TRBD2 aligns across 15 bases. The CDR3 extends over 13 amino acids. Trimming at V came to 5 bases and at J to 5 bases, leaving 1 base not matched to a gene. CDR1 is DFQATT, CDR2 SNEGSKA, per germline (reference sequence). The chain's CDR3 is CSAGLAGGNEQYF. In DNA, the CDR3 is TGCAGTGCTGGACTAGCGGGAGGGAACGAGCAGTACTTC.

Only a few counts were recorded for this clonotype. The chain carries TRBV10-3 and TRBJ2-2; D may match TRBD1 or TRBD2 (6 bases each). Germline CDR1 and CDR2: ENHRY and SYGVKD. Trimming took off 2 bases at V and 15 bases at J, with 16 bases between the two ends. This CDR3 contains 13 residues. DNA for the CDR3: TGTGCCATCAGTGAGGGGGGGCTACGGTGGGTGTTTTTT. Its protein product is CAISEGGLRWVFF.

This clonotype was recorded a few times. The gene calls are TRBV30 and TRBJ2-1; no reliable D call. The CDR3 runs 16 residues. The V and J ends lost 3 bases and 8 bases respectively, with 23 bases between them. Germline V gene data show CDR1 as GTSNPN and CDR2 as SVGIG (reference sequence). CDR3 DNA: TGTGCCTGGAGCCCTCTCGATCACGTCCCCCGGGATGAGCAGTTCTTC. The encoded protein is CAWSPLDHVPRDEQFF.

This clonotype was counted a few times. The chain uses TRBV5-5 and TRBJ2-3; 7 bases are a match to TRBD1. The CDR3 covers 13 residues. After removal of 4 bases from V and 5 bases from J, the junction contained 4 bases not matched to a gene. Germline V gene data show CDR1 as SGHKS and CDR2 as YYEKEE (reference sequence). CDR3 nucleotides: TGTGCCAGCAGCGGCCCAGGGGGAGATACGCAGTATTTT. This translates into CASSGPGGDTQYF. Using reference TRBV5-5 and TRBJ2-3 for the parts outside the CDR3, the full variable domain is DAGVTQSPTHLIKTRGQQVTLRCSPISGHKSVSWYQQVLGQGPQFIFQYYEKEERGRGNFPDRFSARQFPNYSSELNVNALLLGDSALYLCASSGPGGDTQYFGPGTRLTVL.

The chain joins TRBV29-1 to TRBJ2-5; possible D gene TRBD2, 5 bases. Trimming cost V 7 bases and J 5 bases, with 11 bases left between them. Looked up from germline, CDR1 is SQVTM and CDR2 is ANQGSEA. This CDR3 region has 11 residues. This chain's CDR3 is CSGSPGETQYF. For the CDR3, the DNA is TGCAGCGGCTCCCCGGGGGAGACCCAGTACTTC. Drawing the rest from reference TRBV29-1 and TRBJ2-5, the complete variable domain is SAVISQKPSRDICQRGTSLTIQCQVDSQVTMMFWYRQQPGQSLTLIATANQGSEATYESGFVIDKFPISRPNLTFSTLTVSNMSPEDSSIYLCSGSPGETQYFGPGTRLLVL.

This clonotype was observed at least ten times. The chain uses TRBV6-2 or TRBV6-3 and TRBJ1-2, with D perhaps TRBD1 (6 bases). This CDR3 spans 14 amino acids. CDR1 and CDR2 (germline): MNHEY, SVGEGT. The V end was cut by 6 bases, the J end by 4 bases, with 15 bases between. CDR3 in DNA: TGTGCCAGCAGCGGATTACAGGGCTCCTATGGCTACACCTTC. Its protein product is CASSGLQGSYGYTF.

The chain joins TRBV6-5 to TRBJ2-1, with 8 positions matching TRBD1. The CDR3 runs 16 residues. The J segment lost 1 base and the V segment lost 7 bases, leaving 9 bases of the junction unmatched. Germline CDR1 is MNHEY and CDR2 is SVGAGI. The DNA for the CDR3 is TGTGCCAGCAACGTCGACAGGGGCAATTCCTACAATGAGCAGTTCTTC. Translated, it gives CASNVDRGNSYNEQFF.

The chain carries TRBV21-1 and TRBJ2-1; the D segment call TRBD1 is taken from the table without a DNA check. TRBV21-1 is a pseudogene segment. CDR3 length: 16 residues. CDR3 sequence (DNA): TGTGCCAGCAGCAAAGGTCCCGACTCGGATAACAATGAGCAGTTCTTC. Translating it yields CASSKGPDSDNNEQFF.

The gene calls are TRBV5-1 and TRBJ1-4; D may be TRBD1 (6 bases). The CDR3 runs 14 residues. Germline V gives CDR1 SGHRS, CDR2 YFSETQ. V lost 5 bases and J 7 bases, leaving 15 bases between the germline ends. CDR3 protein: CASSTTTGSEKLFF. For the CDR3, the DNA is TGCGCCAGCAGTACAACTACAGGGAGTGAAAAACTGTTTTTT.

This clonotype was seen ten or more times. The chain uses TRBV7-2 and TRBJ1-2; D unclear. CDR1 and CDR2 (germline): SGHTA, FQGNSA. Trimming removed 11 bases from V and 5 bases from J, with 18 bases in between. This CDR3 region has 13 residues. The CDR3: CARGGNTLYGYTF. CDR3 bases: TGTGCCCGGGGAGGGAATACCCTGTATGGCTACACCTTC.